Below, one TCR beta chain is given with its context. This entry belongs to a study of T cell responses to AZD1222 COVID-19 vaccine. This CDR3 has 15 residues. Germline CDR1 is SGHTA and CDR2 is FQGNSA. V gave up 1 base and J gave up 7 bases, with 16 bases separating them. Sequencing was performed with immunoSEQ multiplex PCR; in TCRdb, only in-frame clones are kept and a portion is missing. The sample lists 150,000 or so clones, about 90% occurring once. The sample consisted of peripheral blood, taken 28 days after the second AZD1222 dose. The source of this sequence is an adult who received the AZD1222 COVID-19 vaccine. V usage is TRBV7-2 and J usage is TRBJ2-5; D is uncertain. CDR3 nucleotides: TGTGCCAGCAGCTTAGACGAAAGCCCAGTAGGGACCCAGTACTTC. Translation gives CASSLDESPVGTQYF.